The next 17 T cell receptor beta chains were all read from a single sample in a study of blood T cell repertoires in COVID-19. Some clones are missing from TCRdb's copy, which holds only in-frame ones; the method was immunoSEQ multiplex PCR. The data hold some 100,000 clones, with approximately 90% observed a single time. Sequenced material: peripheral blood. Receptors originate from a woman older than 75 with active COVID-19.

The chain uses TRBV11-2 and TRBJ2-7; 9 bases fit TRBD1. Germline V CDR1 and CDR2: SGHAT, FQNNGV. Germline trimming cut 8 bases from V and 4 bases from J; bases unmatched to any gene: 12. The CDR3 consists of 15 residues. Written as DNA, the CDR3 is TGTGCCAGCCGCCGGTCCGGGACAGGGTTTTACGAGCAGTACTTC. It codes for CASRRSGTGFYEQYF.

This chain connects TRBV5-1 to TRBJ2-6, with 13 bases identical to TRBD2. The V gene's germline CDR1 is SGHRS and CDR2 YFSETQ. The trim removed 3 bases at V and 3 bases at J, leaving 6 bases unmatched. The CDR3 runs to 18 residues. The CDR3 here is CASSSTSGRAVGANVLTF. DNA for the CDR3: TGCGCCAGCAGCTCCACTAGCGGGAGGGCGGTTGGGGCCAACGTCCTGACTTTC.

This clone was found once. J is TRBJ2-7 and V is TRBV7-2; 8 bases map to TRBD1. The CDR3 contains 13 residues. The germline V gene has CDR1 SGHTA and CDR2 FQGNSA. J gave up 6 bases and V 4 bases, and 5 bases lay outside the gene matches. CDR3 coding DNA: TGTGCCAGCAGCTGGGACAGGACGGGCGAGCAGTACTTC. Amino acid sequence: CASSWDRTGEQYF. Together with reference TRBV7-2 and TRBJ2-7, the CDR3 gives the full variable domain: GAGVSQSPSNKVTEKGKDVELRCDPISGHTALYWYRQSLGQGLEFLIYFQGNSAPDKSGLPSDRFSAERTGGSVSTLTIQRTQQEDSAVYLCASSWDRTGEQYFGPGTRLTVT.

This chain links TRBV18 with TRBJ2-3; D is uncertain. The CDR3 covers 13 residues. Germline CDR1 reads KGHSH; CDR2 reads LQKENI. V lost 6 bases to trimming and J lost 4 bases, with 11 bases between them. CDR3 region: CASSPRRADTQYF. The CDR3 DNA follows: TGTGCCAGCTCCCCCCGTCGGGCAGATACGCAGTATTTT.

V is TRBV19 and J is TRBJ2-2, with a weak D call TRBD2 (5 bases). The V gene lost 7 bases and the J gene lost 1 base, with 13 bases spanning the gap. CDR3 length equals 15 residues. Germline lookup yields CDR1 LNHDA and CDR2 SQIVND (reference sequence). In DNA, the CDR3 is TGTGCCAGTACCGGAGGTTTCCTGAACACCGGGGAGCTGTTTTTT. Translated: CASTGGFLNTGELFF.

The rearrangement uses TRBV30 and TRBJ2-7; 7 bases are a match to TRBD1. Looked up from germline, CDR1 is GTSNPN and CDR2 is SVGIG (reference sequence). The CDR3 covers 13 residues. V gave up 5 bases and J gave up 3 bases; unmatched junction bases: 7. CDR3 sequence: CAWWTGEGYEQYF. In DNA, the CDR3 is TGTGCCTGGTGGACAGGAGAAGGCTACGAGCAGTACTTC.

This sequence joins TRBV25-1 and TRBJ2-1, with a tentative D call TRBD1 (5 bases). The CDR3 runs to 14 residues. Germline CDR1 and CDR2: MGHDK and SYGVNS. V lost 1 base to trimming and J lost 1 base, with 5 bases between them. CDR3 residues: CASSESGSYNEQFF. CDR3 nucleotide sequence: TGTGCCAGCAGTGAATCAGGGTCCTACAATGAGCAGTTCTTC. Drawing the rest from reference TRBV25-1 and TRBJ2-1, the complete variable domain is EADIYQTPRYLVIGTGKKITLECSQTMGHDKMYWYQQDPGMELHLIHYSYGVNSTEKGDLSSESTVSRIRTEHFPLTLESARPSHTSQYLCASSESGSYNEQFFGPGTRLTVL.

J is TRBJ2-3 and V is TRBV27; weak D call: TRBD2 (5 bases). V was clipped by 4 bases and J by 1 base, with 15 bases between them. The germline V gene has CDR1 MNHEY and CDR2 SMNVEV (reference sequence). The CDR3 extends over 16 amino acids. The CDR3 DNA is TGTGCCAGCAGTTCATTCCTCGCGGAGGGCACAGATACGCAGTATTTT. This translates into CASSSFLAEGTDTQYF.

The genes are TRBV9 and TRBJ2-1, with 12 bases that match TRBD2. The CDR3 loop spans 16 amino acids. In germline, CDR1 is SGDLS, CDR2 YYNGEE. Trimming at V came to 4 bases and at J to 7 bases, leaving 9 bases not matched to a gene. The CDR3 DNA reads as TGTGCCAGCAGCACCAAACTAGCGGGAGGTTGGAATGAGCAGTTCTTC. It codes for CASSTKLAGGWNEQFF.

The chain joins TRBV3-1 (or the pseudogene TRBV3-2) to TRBJ1-2; TRBD1 matches at 8 bases. Germline CDR1 reads LGHDT; CDR2 reads YNNKEL (reference sequence). V lost 4 bases to trimming and J lost 3 bases; unmatched junction nucleotides: 4. The CDR3 covers 14 residues. Here the CDR3 reads CASSLDRGYYGYTF. CDR3 in DNA: TGTGCCAGCAGCCTCGACAGGGGCTACTATGGCTACACCTTC.

The J gene is TRBJ2-3, the V gene TRBV7-9; 8 nucleotides agree with TRBD2. This CDR3 has 13 amino acids. The ends lost 5 bases at V and 4 bases at J; junction bases unmatched: 2. Germline assignment: CDR1 SEHNR and CDR2 FQNEAQ (reference sequence). This CDR3 reads CASSPRGADTQYF. The DNA of the CDR3 is TGTGCCAGCAGCCCGCGGGGGGCAGATACGCAGTATTTT.

The chain joins TRBV28 to TRBJ2-7; TRBD2 matches at 12 bases. The CDR3 is 19 amino acids. V gave up 3 bases and J gave up 4 bases; unmatched junction bases: 16. Germline loops: CDR1 MDHEN, CDR2 SYDVKM. The CDR3 sequence is CASSFPTQTSGRIRYEQYF. The DNA of the CDR3 is TGTGCCAGCAGTTTCCCAACCCAGACTAGCGGGAGAATACGGTACGAGCAGTACTTC.

This chain joins TRBV7-9 and TRBJ1-2; 8 nucleotides match TRBD1. This CDR3 is 15 amino acids long. Per the germline V gene, CDR1 is SEHNR and CDR2 is FQNEAQ (reference sequence). The junction had 9 bases not matched to a gene; V was cut back by 5 bases and J by 4 bases. The CDR3 loop reads CASSPMTGDIYGYTF. DNA of the CDR3: TGTGCCAGCAGCCCAATGACAGGGGATATCTATGGCTACACCTTC.

CDR3 bases: TGTGCCAGCCAGTCGGGACTAGCGGGAGTGAAGTACTTC. It codes for CASQSGLAGVKYF. This chain uses TRBV6-6 with TRBJ2-7, with 14 bases that match TRBD2. Looked up from germline, CDR1 is MNHNY and CDR2 is SVGAGI (reference sequence). The CDR3 length is 13 residues. With V trimmed by 8 bases and J by 11 bases, 8 bases remained unmatched.

The chain has TRBV5-1 and TRBJ2-2; 10 nucleotides line up with TRBD2. Germline V CDR1 and CDR2: SGHRS, YFSETQ. CDR3 length: 14 residues. V was pared by 7 bases and J by 6 bases, with 6 bases of the junction left unmatched. DNA of the CDR3: TGCGCCAGCTCTAGCGGGAGTCTCTCCGGGGAGCTGTTTTTT. It codes for CASSSGSLSGELFF.

This clone occurred a few times. J is TRBJ2-7 and V is TRBV6-1, with TRBD2 matching over 7 bases. The V gene end was trimmed by 2 bases and the J gene end by 2 bases; junction bases not matched to a gene: 6. The CDR3 has 15 residues. Germline assignment: CDR1 MNHNS and CDR2 SASEGT. The CDR3, as DNA: TGTGCCAGCAGTGAAACCGGGACTAAAACCTACGAGCAGTACTTC. Its protein product is CASSETGTKTYEQYF.

This clone was seen a single time. This chain links TRBV7-2 with TRBJ2-7; 10 positions agree with TRBD1. Trimming took 7 bases from V and 2 from J; bases not matched to a gene: 8. The germline CDR1 and CDR2 sequences are SGHTA and FQGNSA. This CDR3 contains 15 residues. DNA for the CDR3: TGTGCCAGCACCCTCTACGGGACAGGGGCCTACGAGCAGTACTTC. This translates into CASTLYGTGAYEQYF. Full variable domain (missing parts from reference TRBV7-2 and TRBJ2-7): GAGVSQSPSNKVTEKGKDVELRCDPISGHTALYWYRQSLGQGLEFLIYFQGNSAPDKSGLPSDRFSAERTGGSVSTLTIQRTQQEDSAVYLCASTLYGTGAYEQYFGPGTRLTVT.